What follows are 3 T cell receptor beta chains derived from one specimen sequenced in a study of T cells in Graves' hyperthyroidism and ophthalmopathy (dated by TCRdb to the late 2010s). The library was made by multiplex PCR. The instrument was an Illumina HiSeq 2000. TCR beta CDR3 regions were amplified from RNA transcripts. A first-round RT-PCR of the TCR CDR3 used the HTBI primer set with the Qiagen OneStep RT-PCR kit. TCRdb redid the processing of the public reads, applying fastp at Q25 and MiXCR, and retained in-frame beta chains. Each entry merges the rows of one CDR3 protein and shows their most common DNA and genes. Present in this sample are 530,000 or so distinct CDR3 sequences, about half of which were seen just once. Jointly, the top ten make up approximately 8.4% of the sample. The sequenced sample was peripheral blood or thyroid tissue (not recorded which). These receptor sequences come from a young woman with Graves' hyperthyroidism.

J is TRBJ1-4 and V is TRBV7-9, with D possibly matching TRBD1 (5 bases). Trimming removed 5 bases at V and 7 bases at J, with 20 bases between. The length of the CDR3 is 16 residues. The germline CDR1 and CDR2 sequences are SEHNR and FQNEAQ (reference sequence). CDR3: CASSQVANTGGEKLFF. The CDR3 DNA follows: TGTGCCAGCAGCCAAGTGGCGAACACCGGGGGTGAAAAACTGTTTTTT.

Regarding this clonotype: Its ends do not fully match the called genes, so a read error is possible. This chain uses TRBV18 with TRBJ2-5; D is perhaps TRBD2 (6 bases). CDR1 and CDR2 (germline): KGHSH, LQKENI. The CDR3 loop spans 12 amino acids. CDR3 sequence: CASSPSGETQCF. CDR3 nucleotides: TGTGCCAGCTCACCATCGGGGGAGACCCAGTGCTTC.

Of note for this clonotype: A much more abundant neighbour one base away suggests this may be a read error. The V call is TRBV7-9, the J call TRBJ2-2; 14 bases are a match to TRBD2. J gave up 1 base and V 5 bases, and 9 bases lay outside the gene matches. The CDR3 sequence is 19 residues long. In germline, CDR1 is SEHNR, CDR2 FQNEAQ (reference sequence). CDR3 amino acids: CASSLPWTSGRLNTGELFF. In nucleotides, the CDR3 is TGTGCCAGCAGCCTGCCCTGGACTAGCGGGAGGCTGAACACCGGGGAGCTGTTTTTT. Supplemented by reference TRBV7-9 and TRBJ2-2, the full variable domain reads DTGVSQNPRHKITKRGQNVTFRCDPISEHNRLYWYRQTLGQGPEFLTYFQNEAQLEKSRLLSDRFSAERPKGSFSTLEIQRTEQGDSAMYLCASSLPWTSGRLNTGELFFGEGSRLTVL.